A single sample is the source of the 29 T cell receptor beta chains below, sequenced in a study of memory CD4+ T cells and cytomegalovirus serostatus. Clones were sequenced by immunoSEQ multiplex PCR, and TCRdb holds only the in-frame ones, with some missing. The sample carries tens of thousands of clones, 82% recorded once. The sort gate was single viable CD3+CD4+CD8-CD45RO+ cells for memory CD4+ T cells. The sequenced sample was memory CD4+ T cells from blood. All receptors come from an adult in good health and CMV-seronegative.

This chain uses TRBV5-4 with TRBJ1-1, with D perhaps TRBD1 (5 bases). This CDR3 contains 12 residues. The V gene lost 0 bases and the J gene lost 7 bases, with 7 bases spanning the gap. Germline-derived CDR1 and CDR2 are SGHNT and YYREEE (reference sequence). The CDR3 coding sequence is TGTGCCAGCAGCTTGGACAGGAATGAAGCTTTCTTT. Translating gives CASSLDRNEAFF. Drawing the rest from reference TRBV5-4 and TRBJ1-1, the complete variable domain is ETGVTQSPTHLIKTRGQQVTLRCSSQSGHNTVSWYQQALGQGPQFIFQYYREEENGRGNFPPRFSGLQFPNYSSELNVNALELDDSALYLCASSLDRNEAFFGQGTRLTVV.

J is TRBJ2-3 and V is TRBV7-2; 8 bases agree with TRBD2. V lost 4 bases and J lost 6; bases outside the gene matches: 18. From germline, CDR1 is SGHTA and CDR2 FQGNSA. The CDR3 has 18 amino acids. The CDR3: CASSSRRRGGGYTDTQYF. CDR3 DNA sequence: TGTGCCAGCAGCTCCCGCCGACGGGGCGGGGGGTATACGGATACGCAGTATTTT.

DNA of the CDR3: TGTGCCAGCAGCCGTCAGCCGGGGACAGGGGTTGAGGCCCAGTACTTC. It yields the protein CASSRQPGTGVEAQYF. The V and J genes are TRBV4-2 and TRBJ2-5; 10 positions agree with TRBD1. The CDR3 loop spans 16 amino acids. The ends lost 4 bases at V and 9 bases at J; junction bases unmatched: 14. The germline V gene has CDR1 LGHNA and CDR2 YNFKEQ.

CDR3 nucleotides: TGTGCCAGCAGCTCCGGCCTCTACGAGCAGTACTTC. Protein: CASSSGLYEQYF. The chain couples TRBV7-2 to TRBJ2-7; no reliable D call. The germline V and J ends were trimmed by 4 bases and 3 bases, with 7 bases remaining between them. The CDR3 contains 12 residues. Germline values: CDR1 SGHTA, CDR2 FQGNSA.

This chain uses TRBV6-5 with TRBJ1-1, with D maybe TRBD1 (6 bases). V dropped 6 bases and J dropped 1 base, with 15 bases sitting between them. The CDR3 is made up of 15 amino acids. The germline V gene has CDR1 MNHEY and CDR2 SVGAGI. The CDR3 nucleotides read TGTGCCAGCAGCCGGGACACAAGGAGGAACACTGAAGCTTTCTTT. The encoded protein is CASSRDTRRNTEAFF.

The chain carries TRBV29-1 and TRBJ1-2, with D possibly matching TRBD1 (6 bases). This CDR3 is built from 14 residues. CDR1 is SQVTM, CDR2 ANQGSEA, per germline. Trimming shortened V by 2 bases and J by 4 bases, and 14 bases separated the two germline ends. In DNA form, the CDR3 reads TGCAGCGTTGAAAGAGATCAGGGGTCCTATGGCTACACCTTC. It is translated as CSVERDQGSYGYTF.

This chain uses TRBV30 with TRBJ1-1; D gene unclear. Germline CDR1 is GTSNPN and CDR2 is SVGIG (reference sequence). The CDR3 sequence is 14 residues long. Trimming cost V 0 bases and J 4 bases, with 12 bases left between them. In DNA form, the CDR3 reads TGTGCCTGGAGTGTTGGACCATGGGGCACTGAAGCTTTCTTT. It codes for CAWSVGPWGTEAFF.

This sequence joins TRBV10-2 and TRBJ2-7; D not certain. V was trimmed by 3 bases and J by 2 bases, leaving 11 bases between them. CDR3 length: 14 residues. Germline CDR1 and CDR2: WSHSY and SAAADI. This chain's CDR3 is CASSDGRFAYEQYF. Here the CDR3 DNA reads TGCGCCAGCAGTGATGGCAGGTTTGCCTACGAGCAGTACTTC.

V is TRBV5-8 and J is TRBJ1-5; D ambiguous. Germline values: CDR1 SGHTS, CDR2 YDEGEE. CDR3 size: 15 residues. V was pared by 4 bases and J by 5 bases, with 16 bases between. The DNA for the CDR3 is TGTGCCAGCAGCCAGGAGGATGGACGCGATCAGCCCCAGCATTTT. It encodes CASSQEDGRDQPQHF.

The genes are TRBV27 and TRBJ2-6; D may correspond to TRBD1 or TRBD2 (5 bases each). Germline V gives CDR1 MNHEY, CDR2 SMNVEV (reference sequence). This CDR3 has 17 residues. The V gene lost 5 bases and the J gene lost 0 bases, with 14 bases spanning the gap. The CDR3 is CASSQGTFGSGANVLTF. The CDR3 coding sequence is TGTGCCAGCAGTCAAGGGACGTTTGGCTCTGGGGCCAACGTCCTGACTTTC.

This clone was seen a handful of times. The V call is TRBV10-3, the J call TRBJ2-1; D is possibly TRBD2 (7 bases). Trimming shortened V by 6 bases and J by 9 bases, and 15 bases separated the two germline ends. The CDR3 has 13 amino acids. Per the germline V gene, CDR1 is ENHRY and CDR2 is SYGVKD. Here the CDR3 reads CAIRDRGAGEQFF. The CDR3 region has the DNA TGTGCCATCAGAGACCGGGGGGCCGGTGAGCAGTTCTTC.

V and J are TRBV28 and TRBJ2-5, with 7 bases lining up with TRBD1. V shed 1 base and J 4 bases; nucleotides not matched to a gene: 6. Germline assignment: CDR1 MDHEN and CDR2 SYDVKM. This CDR3 has 15 amino acids. The CDR3 coding sequence is TGTGCCAGCAGTTTATTTGGGGCAGGGGGAGAGACCCAGTACTTC. This encodes CASSLFGAGGETQYF.

The V and J genes are TRBV6-4 and TRBJ2-7; D might be TRBD1 or TRBD2, each matching 5 bases. V lost 5 bases and J lost 2, with 13 bases in between. Germline loops: CDR1 MRHNA, CDR2 SNTAGT. The CDR3 is 14 amino acids. The CDR3 DNA follows: TGTGCCAGCAGTTGGGCCGGGGACCCCTACGAGCAGTACTTC. Protein: CASSWAGDPYEQYF.

This clone was observed a few times. The V gene is TRBV7-6, the J gene TRBJ2-5; the D gene is possibly TRBD1 (5 bases). Trimming took off 1 base at V and 4 bases at J, with 13 bases between the two ends. CDR3 size: 15 residues. Germline-derived CDR1 and CDR2 are SGHVS and FNYEAQ. For the CDR3, the DNA is TGTGCCAGCAGCTTAGATAAGGGGCCCGCAGAGACCCAGTACTTC. It specifies CASSLDKGPAETQYF.

This chain links TRBV2 with TRBJ2-5, with unresolved D. The V end was cut by 5 bases, the J end by 2 bases, with 18 bases between. CDR1 and CDR2 (germline): SNHLY, FYNNEI. The CDR3 spans 16 residues. In DNA form, the CDR3 reads TGTGCCAGCAGTCAAGGCTCCAGCTCACCTCAAGAGACCCAGTACTTC. Protein: CASSQGSSSPQETQYF.

The chain recombines TRBV27 with TRBJ1-2; 7 positions match TRBD1. There are 13 residues in the CDR3. V trimming: 4 bases; J trimming: 6 bases; junction bases outside the gene matches: 5. Per germline, CDR1 MNHEY and CDR2 SMNVEV (reference sequence). The CDR3 region is CASSYKGADGYTF. CDR3 in DNA: TGTGCCAGCAGTTACAAGGGGGCGGATGGCTACACCTTC.

This chain links TRBV7-9 with TRBJ2-5; D perhaps matches TRBD1 (7 bases). The germline CDR1 and CDR2 sequences are SEHNR and FQNEAQ (reference sequence). Trimming cost V 1 base and J 4 bases, with 16 bases left between them. This CDR3 has 16 amino acids. The CDR3 protein is CASSLETGRRLETQYF. DNA for the CDR3: TGTGCCAGCAGCTTAGAGACAGGGAGGAGATTAGAGACCCAGTACTTC.

DNA for the CDR3: TGTGCCAGCAGCCTCTACAGGGATTCACCCCTCCACTTT. The encoded protein is CASSLYRDSPLHF. This chain joins TRBV11-3 and TRBJ1-6; possibly TRBD1 for D (6 bases). Germline V gene lookup returns CDR1 SGHNT and CDR2 YENEEA. The CDR3 covers 13 residues. V was pared by 5 bases and J by 8 bases, with 10 bases between.

The rearrangement uses TRBV5-1 and TRBJ2-5; D remains unclear. CDR3 length: 14 residues. Germline values: CDR1 SGHRS, CDR2 YFSETQ. Trimming pared 0 bases from V and 2 bases from J, leaving 8 bases between. The CDR3 sequence is CASSLVALQETQYF. In nucleotides, the CDR3 is TGCGCCAGCAGCTTGGTGGCGTTACAAGAGACCCAGTACTTC.

The gene calls are TRBV5-1 and TRBJ2-6, with unresolved D. Germline assignment: CDR1 SGHRS and CDR2 YFSETQ. CDR3 length: 16 amino acids. V lost 4 bases to trimming and J lost 0 bases, with 11 bases between them. CDR3 nucleotide sequence: TGCGCCAGCAGCCCGACCTTGAGCTCTGGGGCCAACGTCCTGACTTTC. Translating gives CASSPTLSSGANVLTF.

The chain combines TRBV10-3 with TRBJ1-2; no firm D call. The CDR3 has 13 amino acids. V lost 6 bases, J lost 3 bases, and 11 bases lay in between. Germline CDR1 ENHRY, CDR2 SYGVKD. The CDR3 region is CAIRKHDDYGYTF. The CDR3 nucleotides are TGTGCCATCAGGAAACATGATGACTATGGCTACACCTTC.

The chain is built from TRBV7-2 and TRBJ1-6, with D hard to call. The CDR3 runs 18 residues. V was shortened by 2 bases and J by 6 bases, with 20 bases between the two germline ends. The V gene's germline CDR1 is SGHTA and CDR2 FQGNSA. Here the CDR3 reads CASSLLQPRGFGNSPLHF. In DNA form, the CDR3 reads TGTGCCAGCAGCTTACTACAACCTCGGGGATTTGGTAATTCACCCCTCCACTTT.

The chain employs TRBV7-9 and TRBJ2-7; D assignment may be TRBD1 or TRBD2 (5 bases each). The CDR3 has 11 residues. Germline values: CDR1 SEHNR, CDR2 FQNEAQ (reference sequence). V was trimmed by 0 bases and J by 13 bases, leaving 10 bases between them. The CDR3 coding sequence is TGTGCCAGCAGCTTAGCGGGGACGTCCTACTTC. Amino acid sequence: CASSLAGTSYF. The variable domain in full, completed from reference TRBV7-9 and TRBJ2-7, reads DTGVSQNPRHKITKRGQNVTFRCDPISEHNRLYWYRQTLGQGPEFLTYFQNEAQLEKSRLLSDRFSAERPKGSFSTLEIQRTEQGDSAMYLCASSLAGTSYFGPGTRLTVT.

The gene calls are TRBV27 and TRBJ1-2, with 9 bases lining up with TRBD1. V gave up 5 bases and J gave up 8 bases; unmatched junction bases: 21. CDR1 and CDR2 from the germline V gene are MNHEY and SMNVEV (reference sequence). The CDR3 sequence is 18 residues long. The CDR3 DNA reads TGTGCCAGCAGTCCCTTGAATACCGGGACAGGGATAAGTGGAGGCTACACCTTC. Translation: CASSPLNTGTGISGGYTF.

This clone was detected a few times. The CDR3 coding sequence is TGCGCCAGCAGTGGGTTAGCGGGGGGCACCGGGGAGCTGTTTTTT. It is translated as CASSGLAGGTGELFF. The J gene is TRBJ2-2, the V gene TRBV10-2; 10 nucleotides line up with TRBD2. The V gene end was trimmed by 4 bases and the J gene end by 4 bases; junction bases not matched to a gene: 3. Germline V gene data show CDR1 as WSHSY and CDR2 as SAAADI. CDR3 length: 15 residues.

The chain is built from TRBV14 and TRBJ2-6; tentative D call: TRBD2 (6 bases). Germline V gives CDR1 SGHDN, CDR2 FVKESK. The CDR3 length is 17 residues. Trimming removed 2 bases at V and 2 bases at J, with 13 bases between. In DNA, the CDR3 is TGTGCCAGCAGCCAACGGGGGATGGGAACTGGGGCCAACGTCCTGACTTTC. Translation gives CASSQRGMGTGANVLTF.

In its sample, this clone was seen once. This rearrangement joins TRBV25-1 to TRBJ2-7; possibly TRBD2 for D (5 bases). The CDR3 loop spans 11 amino acids. V was shortened by 3 bases and J by 9 bases, with 9 bases between the two germline ends. The germline CDR1 and CDR2 sequences are MGHDK and SYGVNS. This CDR3 reads CASSEGSGQYF. The DNA of the CDR3 is TGTGCCAGCAGTGAGGGAAGCGGGCAGTACTTC.

The chain joins TRBV7-8 to TRBJ1-6; 7 bases agree with TRBD1. CDR1 SGHVS and CDR2 FQNEAQ come from the germline V gene. With 1 base clipped from V and 5 bases from J, the junction kept 8 bases outside the gene matches. The CDR3 is 17 amino acids. The CDR3 sequence: CASSLDVTGANNSPLHF. CDR3 coding DNA: TGTGCCAGCAGCTTAGATGTTACAGGGGCCAATAATTCACCCCTCCACTTT.

The rearrangement joins TRBV7-9 to TRBJ2-3, with a tentative D call TRBD1 (6 bases). The V gene's germline CDR1 is SEHNR and CDR2 FQNEAQ (reference sequence). The CDR3 has 13 amino acids. V was shortened by 5 bases and J by 1 base, with 7 bases between the two germline ends. In nucleotides, the CDR3 is TGTGCCAGCAGCCCAGGGGGCACAGATACGCAGTATTTT. As protein: CASSPGGTDTQYF.